This TCR beta chain was obtained from a study of breast tumors, draining lymph nodes, adjacent tissues. This clonotype was observed many times. Its target is unknown. Each CDR3 protein is one row after TCRdb ran MiXCR on the multiplex PCR reads. The repertoire holds about 100,000 distinct CDR3 sequences, with 21% as singletons. Axillary draining lymph nodes of breast cancer patients supplied the node samples. The study, taken as a whole, reports: Data fit most tumor T cells coming from lymph node, expanding in tumor.

Trimming cost V 0 bases and J 1 base, with 7 bases left between them. Germline CDR1 is MNHEY and CDR2 is SVGAGI. This CDR3 region has 14 residues. This receptor was taken from a female donor with breast cancer. Some clones in this sample may be carry-over from other donors' samples. Sequencing was done on a sample of axillary lymph node tissue. The chain links TRBV6-5 to TRBJ2-7; D is unresolved. The CDR3 DNA sequence: TGTGCCAGCAGTTACTCGCCAGAGTCCTACGAGCAGTACTTC. This sequence encodes CASSYSPESYEQYF.